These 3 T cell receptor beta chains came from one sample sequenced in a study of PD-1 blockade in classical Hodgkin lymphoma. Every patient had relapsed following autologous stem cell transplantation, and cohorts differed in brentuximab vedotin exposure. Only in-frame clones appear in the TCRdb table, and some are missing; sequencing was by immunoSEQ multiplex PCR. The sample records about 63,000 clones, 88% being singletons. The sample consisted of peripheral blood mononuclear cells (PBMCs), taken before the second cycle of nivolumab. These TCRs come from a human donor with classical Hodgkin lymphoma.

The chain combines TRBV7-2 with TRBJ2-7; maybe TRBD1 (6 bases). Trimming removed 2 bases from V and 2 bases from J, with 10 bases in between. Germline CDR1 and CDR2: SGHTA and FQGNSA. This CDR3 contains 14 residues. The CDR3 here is CASSLQQGTYEQYF. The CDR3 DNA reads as TGTGCCAGCAGCTTACAACAGGGAACCTACGAGCAGTACTTC.

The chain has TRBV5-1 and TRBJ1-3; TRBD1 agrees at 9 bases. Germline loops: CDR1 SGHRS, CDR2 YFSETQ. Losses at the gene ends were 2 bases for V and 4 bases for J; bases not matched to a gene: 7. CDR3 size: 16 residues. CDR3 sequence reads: CASSLQGASVGNTIYF. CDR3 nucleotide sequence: TGCGCCAGCAGCTTACAGGGGGCTAGTGTCGGAAACACCATATATTTT.

The CDR3 DNA is TGTGCCAGCAGCTTAGGTGCTGGGGCAAGGAACTATGGCTACACCTTC. Translation gives CASSLGAGARNYGYTF. The genes are TRBV7-8 and TRBJ1-2; a weak D match, TRBD1 (5 bases). Germline V gene lookup returns CDR1 SGHVS and CDR2 FQNEAQ. V gave up 1 base and J gave up 2 bases, with 14 bases separating them. CDR3 length equals 16 residues.